This T cell receptor (beta chain) was recorded in a study of cytomegalovirus exposure and HLA in healthy donors. Findings of the study overall: Certain indistinguishable V segments, among them TRBV6-2 and TRBV6-3, were excluded.

Concerning this clone itself: No antigen is known for it.

The germline V gene has CDR1 LGHNA and CDR2 YNFKEQ. V was pared by 4 bases and J by 4 bases, with 6 bases of the junction left unmatched. CDR3 length: 16 amino acids. Primers for the PCR totalled 60 Vbeta and 13 Jbeta. Libraries were prepared by immunoSEQ multiplex PCR; TCRdb keeps only in-frame clonotypes and omits some of them. The table shows about 140,000 clones, with 65% to 90% occurring only once. This TCR was sampled from a female donor in good health and CMV-seronegative. Sequencing was carried out using PBMCs. The chain joins TRBV4-2 to TRBJ2-1; 11 nucleotides line up with TRBD2. The CDR3 nucleotides read TGTGCCAGCAGCCCCTTCACTAGCGGGAGTTACAATGAGCAGTTCTTC. As protein: CASSPFTSGSYNEQFF.